The entry below describes one T cell receptor (beta chain). Its antigen is currently unknown. These data belong to a study of Graves' ophthalmopathy and Graves' hyperthyroidism. Hyperthyroidism counted as stable given no ophthalmopathy within 18 months of follow-up. Overall study results and limits: Most expanded clonotypes in thyroid above 0.001 frequency also showed up in blood.

Trimming removed 4 bases at V and 4 bases at J, with 18 bases between. CDR3 size: 16 residues. Amplified TCR beta CDR3 regions were obtained using RNA transcripts as template. HTBI primers primed a first-round RT-PCR, and a second-round multiplex PCR followed. TCRdb reprocessed the multiplex PCR reads with MiXCR, giving one entry per CDR3 protein. The sample includes hundreds of thousands of distinct CDR3 sequences, 20% to 25% of them seen just once. V gene TRBV12-3 or TRBV12-4 combines with J gene TRBJ2-3; perhaps TRBD1 as D (6 bases). Sequencing used peripheral blood. This clonotype was sampled from a woman aged 18-29 years with stable Graves' hyperthyroidism. Some clones in this sample may be carry-over from other donors' samples. The CDR3 is CASSYAVTGPADTQYF. CDR3 bases: TGTGCCAGCAGTTATGCGGTTACAGGGCCCGCAGATACGCAGTATTTT.